The source of this T cell receptor beta chain is a study of response to subunit inactivated influenza vaccine. As concerns this clonotype: Its antigen is as yet unknown.

TCRdb reanalysed the RT-PCR reads using MiXCR and keeps one entry per CDR3 protein. The profile shows around 530,000 distinct CDR3 sequences, about 17% of them singletons. Trimming took 6 bases from V and 14 from J, leaving 7 bases between them. The length of the CDR3 is 8 residues. Germline assignment: CDR1 SGHTA and CDR2 FQGNSA. The study, taken as a whole, reports: The authors suggested that every seasonal influenza vaccination recruits few new T cells.

This specimen consisted of CD4+ T cells sorted from PBMCs, obtained roughly 24 months after vaccination. The sequence was collected from a man between 50 and 69 years old who received an inactivated influenza vaccine. The rearrangement joins TRBV7-2 to TRBJ1-1, with D uncertain. The CDR3 sequence: CASSNGFF. DNA for the CDR3: TGTGCCAGCAGTAACGGCTTCTTT.